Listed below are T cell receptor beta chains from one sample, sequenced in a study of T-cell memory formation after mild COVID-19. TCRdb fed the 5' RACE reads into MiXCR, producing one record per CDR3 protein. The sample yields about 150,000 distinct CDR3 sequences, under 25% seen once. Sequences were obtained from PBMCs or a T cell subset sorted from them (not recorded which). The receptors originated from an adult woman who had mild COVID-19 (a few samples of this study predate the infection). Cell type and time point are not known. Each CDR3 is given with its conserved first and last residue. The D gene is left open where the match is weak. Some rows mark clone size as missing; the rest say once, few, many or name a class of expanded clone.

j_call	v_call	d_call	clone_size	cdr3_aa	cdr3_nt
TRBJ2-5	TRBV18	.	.	CASSPDGLIQETQYF	TGTGCCAGCTCACCGGACGGTTTAATCCAAGAGACCCAGTACTTC
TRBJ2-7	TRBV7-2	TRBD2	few	CASSLEGTSGYYEQYF	TGTGCCAGCAGCTTAGAAGGGACTAGCGGATATTACGAGCAGTACTTC
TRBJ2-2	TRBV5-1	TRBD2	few	CASSLNQRGAGSGELFF	TGCGCCAGCAGCCTCAACCAGCGGGGGGCCGGCTCCGGGGAGCTGTTTTTT
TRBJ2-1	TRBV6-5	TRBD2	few	CASSELAGGLNEQFF	TGTGCCAGCAGTGAACTAGCGGGGGGGCTGAATGAGCAGTTCTTC
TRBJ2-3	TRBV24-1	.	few	CATSDIRVDHRYF	TGTGCCACCAGTGATATCCGCGTGGACCATAGGTATTTT
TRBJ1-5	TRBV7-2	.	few	CASSPQSGNQPQHF	TGTGCCAGCAGCCCTCAGTCCGGCAATCAGCCCCAGCATTTT
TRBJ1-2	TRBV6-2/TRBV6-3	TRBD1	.	CASSQDRRLLGGYTF	TGTGCCAGCAGTCAGGACAGGCGCCTCCTCGGGGGCTACACCTTC
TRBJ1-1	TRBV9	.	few	CASSVDSGVNTEAFF	TGTGCCAGCAGCGTAGATTCAGGGGTGAACACTGAAGCTTTCTTT
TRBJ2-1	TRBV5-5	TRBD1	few	CASSPRQGTYNEQFF	TGTGCCAGCAGCCCCCGACAGGGAACCTACAATGAGCAGTTCTTC
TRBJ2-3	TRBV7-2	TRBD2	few	CASSFTGTSGTDTQYF	TGTGCCAGCAGCTTTACCGGGACTAGCGGGACAGATACGCAGTATTTT
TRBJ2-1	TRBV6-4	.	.	CASSFQGTLINEQFF	TGTGCCAGCAGTTTCCAGGGCACGTTGATCAATGAGCAGTTCTTC
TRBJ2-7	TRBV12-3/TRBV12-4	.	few	CASSLEFRGEQYF	TGTGCCAGCAGTTTAGAATTCCGGGGAGAGCAGTACTTC
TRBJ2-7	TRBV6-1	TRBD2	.	CASRISGGTFYEQYF	TGTGCCAGCAGGATTAGCGGGGGTACCTTCTACGAGCAGTACTTC
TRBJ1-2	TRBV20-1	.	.	CSARVGNSAYGYTF	TGCAGTGCTAGAGTGGGCAATTCGGCCTATGGCTACACCTTC
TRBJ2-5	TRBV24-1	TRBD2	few	CATSDSLLAAQETQYF	TGTGCCACCAGTGATTCTCTACTAGCGGCACAAGAGACCCAGTACTTC
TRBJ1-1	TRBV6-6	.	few	CASSLTYIPRALPNTEAFF	TGTGCCAGCAGTTTAACATATATACCCAGGGCCCTCCCGAACACTGAAGCTTTCTTT
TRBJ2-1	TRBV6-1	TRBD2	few	CASRALAGGPGEQFF	TGTGCCAGCAGAGCTCTAGCGGGAGGGCCCGGTGAGCAGTTCTTC
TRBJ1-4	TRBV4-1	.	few	CASSQDRGNEKLFF	TGCGCCAGCAGCCAAGATCGAGGAAATGAAAAACTGTTTTTT
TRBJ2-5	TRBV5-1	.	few	CASSLQGVEETQYF	TGCGCCAGCAGCTTACAGGGAGTGGAAGAGACCCAGTACTTC
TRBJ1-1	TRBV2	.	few	CASRIEQGNTEAFF	TGTGCCAGCAGAATCGAACAGGGGAACACTGAAGCTTTCTTT
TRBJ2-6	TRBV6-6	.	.	CASSFTSGANVLTF	TGTGCCAGCAGTTTCACGTCTGGGGCCAACGTCCTGACTTTC
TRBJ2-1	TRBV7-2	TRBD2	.	CASSLGSGGAGYEQFF	TGTGCCAGCAGCTTAGGTAGCGGGGGGGCTGGTTATGAGCAGTTCTTC
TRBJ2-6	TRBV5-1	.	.	CASSLGGTDSGANVLTF	TGCGCCAGCAGCTTGGGGGGGACGGACTCTGGGGCCAACGTCCTGACTTTC
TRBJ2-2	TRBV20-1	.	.	CSARDRRSSNTGELFF	TGCAGTGCTAGAGATAGACGGTCGAGTAACACCGGGGAGCTGTTTTTT
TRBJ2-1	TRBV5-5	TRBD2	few	CASSWLAGGRNEQFF	TGTGCCAGCAGCTGGCTAGCGGGGGGGCGGAATGAGCAGTTCTTC
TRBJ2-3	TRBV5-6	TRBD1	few	CASSFSDRGTDTQYF	TGTGCCAGCAGCTTCAGTGACAGGGGGACAGATACGCAGTATTTT
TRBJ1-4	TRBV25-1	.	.	CASSAKLGRDNEKLFF	TGTGCCAGCAGTGCAAAGTTGGGGAGGGATAATGAAAAACTGTTTTTT
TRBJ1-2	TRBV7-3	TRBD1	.	CASSFRQGGGYTF	TGTGCCAGCAGCTTCCGACAGGGCGGCGGCTACACCTTC
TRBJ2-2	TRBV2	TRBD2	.	CASSRRTSGRGGELFF	TGTGCCAGCAGCCGACGGACTAGCGGGAGGGGCGGGGAGCTGTTTTTT
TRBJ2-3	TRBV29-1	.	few	CSVGPSPDTQYF	TGCAGCGTTGGGCCCTCACCAGATACGCAGTATTTT
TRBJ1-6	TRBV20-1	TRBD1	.	CSARGQGESPLHF	TGCAGTGCTAGGGGGCAGGGGGAATCACCCCTCCACTTT
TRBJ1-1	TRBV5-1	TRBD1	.	CASSLTGARTEAFF	TGCGCCAGCAGCTTAACAGGGGCCAGAACTGAAGCTTTCTTT
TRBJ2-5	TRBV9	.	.	CASSVGVAAQETQYF	TGTGCCAGCAGCGTAGGCGTAGCGGCGCAAGAGACCCAGTACTTC
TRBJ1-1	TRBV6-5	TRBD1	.	CASSYSDREGTEAFF	TGTGCCAGCAGTTACTCTGACAGGGAGGGCACTGAAGCTTTCTTT
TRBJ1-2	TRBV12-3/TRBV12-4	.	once	CASRPPTPHGYTF	TGTGCCAGCAGACCCCCGACCCCCCATGGCTACACCTTC
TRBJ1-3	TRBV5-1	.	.	CASSGEGFSGNTIYF	TGCGCCAGCAGCGGGGAGGGATTCTCTGGAAACACCATATATTTT
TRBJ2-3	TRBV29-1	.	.	CSVPGQGLTDTQYF	TGCAGCGTTCCCGGACAGGGACTAACAGATACGCAGTATTTT
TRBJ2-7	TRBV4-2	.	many	CASSPGGLSSYEQYF	TGTGCCAGCAGCCCAGGGGGACTGAGCTCCTACGAGCAGTACTTC
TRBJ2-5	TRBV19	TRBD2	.	CASSTWTSGRRETQYF	TGTGCCAGTAGTACTTGGACTAGCGGGAGGCGAGAGACCCAGTACTTC
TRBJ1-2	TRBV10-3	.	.	CAISRDQGYTF	TGTGCCATCAGTAGGGACCAGGGCTACACCTTC
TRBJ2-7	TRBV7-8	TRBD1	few	CASSPDRGPSYEQYF	TGTGCCAGCAGCCCGGACAGGGGACCCTCCTACGAGCAGTACTTC
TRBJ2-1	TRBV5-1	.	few	CASGDGEQFF	TGCGCCAGCGGGGACGGTGAGCAGTTCTTC
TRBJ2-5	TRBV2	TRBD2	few	CASSEGTSGRGTTQYF	TGTGCCAGCAGTGAAGGGACTAGCGGGAGAGGGACCACCCAGTACTTC
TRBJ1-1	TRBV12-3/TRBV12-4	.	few	CASNQQGGTEAFF	TGTGCCAGCAACCAACAGGGTGGCACTGAAGCTTTCTTT
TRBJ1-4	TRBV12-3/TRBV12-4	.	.	CASSRDWGRSNEKLFF	TGTGCCAGCAGCCGAGACTGGGGGAGAAGTAATGAAAAACTGTTTTTT
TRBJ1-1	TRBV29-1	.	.	CSVARQGTEAFF	TGCAGCGTTGCGCGCCAGGGCACTGAAGCTTTCTTT
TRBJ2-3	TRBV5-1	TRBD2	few	CASSLGIAGGSSTDTQYF	TGCGCCAGCAGCTTGGGAATAGCGGGAGGGAGCAGCACAGATACGCAGTATTTT
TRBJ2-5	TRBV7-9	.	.	CASSRAGSPETQYF	TGTGCCAGCAGCCGGGCGGGATCCCCAGAGACCCAGTACTTC
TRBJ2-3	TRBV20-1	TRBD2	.	CSARDWGLAPSDTQYF	TGCAGTGCTAGAGATTGGGGACTAGCGCCTTCCGATACGCAGTATTTT
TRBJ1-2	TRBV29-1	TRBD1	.	CSVDRTGAGYGYTF	TGCAGCGTTGACCGGACAGGGGCTGGCTATGGCTACACCTTC
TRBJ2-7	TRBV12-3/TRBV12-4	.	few	CASSLYRGFEQYF	TGTGCCAGCAGTTTATATCGAGGCTTCGAGCAGTACTTC
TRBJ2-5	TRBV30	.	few	CAWSGTPETQYF	TGTGCCTGGAGTGGAACCCCAGAGACCCAGTACTTC
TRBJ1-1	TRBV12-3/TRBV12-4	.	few	CASIRGGRFEAFF	TGTGCCAGCATCAGAGGGGGGCGCTTTGAAGCTTTCTTT
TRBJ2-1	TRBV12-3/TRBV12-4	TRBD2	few	CASSLRGGYNEQFF	TGTGCCAGCAGTCTACGGGGGGGGTACAATGAGCAGTTCTTC
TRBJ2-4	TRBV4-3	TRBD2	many	CASSQNRLAGLSDKNIQYF	TGCGCCAGCAGCCAGAACCGACTAGCGGGATTAAGCGACAAAAACATTCAGTACTTC